At least ten counts were recorded for the clone carrying this T cell receptor beta chain. The antigen is not known. The data derive from a study of T cell repertoires in cytomegalovirus infection. In the study overall: Both a matching HLA type and CMV infection were indicated by public TCR beta signatures.

Study results and limitations: Totalled public TCR beta family frequency picked out people who carried CMV plus the relevant HLA. HLA-C-restricted TCR beta clonotypes specific for CMV led the ex vivo response.

Each CDR3 protein is one row after TCRdb ran MiXCR on the reads. Of tens of thousands of distinct CDR3 sequences listed, about 20% were seen once; the top ten hold approximately 17%. Sequencing used PBMCs, sequenced either directly or after in vitro stimulation (not recorded which). The source is a human donor in good health (CMV status not recorded). Some clones in this sample may be carry-over from other donors' samples.

Here the CDR3 reads CASIGSPDTQYF. CDR3 sequence (DNA): TGTGCCAGCATCGGCTCCCCAGATACGCAGTATTTT. The chain joins TRBV28 to TRBJ2-3; no clear D gene. The CDR3 runs to 12 residues. The V gene lost 7 bases and the J gene lost 4 bases, with 9 bases spanning the gap. CDR1 MDHEN and CDR2 SYDVKM come from the germline V gene.